This is a list of T cell receptor beta chains from one sample in a study of T-cell reconstitution after alpha-beta-depleted transplantation in children. TCRdb independently ran MiXCR on the PCR reads; one entry per CDR3 protein. The sample yields about 980,000 distinct CDR3 sequences, roughly 29% seen once. Sequencing was performed on PBMCs, mostly from graft donor cells, taken 360 days after TCRalphabeta/CD19-depleted stem cell transplant. The receptors were gathered from a boy less than two years old who had a stem cell transplant for SCID, so the T cells may come from the graft donor. CDR3s leave out the opening cysteine and the closing phenylalanine or tryptophan.

v_gene | CDR3aa
TRBV5-1 | ASSLLGGGINEQF
TRBV12-3/TRBV12-4 | ASSWRPGTSYEQY
TRBV30 | AWIQPQH
TRBV6-5 | ASSARPYGYT
TRBV20-1 | SAREAGITQY
TRBV6-9 | ASSRDRGSNEKLF
TRBV20-1 | SARAPQGSFSEQY
TRBV19 | ASSNHGTGIREQY
TRBV4-2 | ASSQDERAGGPPYNEQF
TRBV24-1 | ATSDYTGGGNQLQH
TRBV7-2 | ASSFSSGFQSYEQY
TRBV5-6 | ASSLIRQSSYNEQF
TRBV5-1 | ASSLPWTGNSYEQY